This T cell receptor (beta chain) was identified during a study of shared clonotypes between healthy human individuals. Data came from immunoSEQ multiplex PCR; TCRdb stores just in-frame clones and leaves some out. In the table there are some 2.4 million clones, more than 85% of which are singletons. Between the trimmed V and J ends, which lost 2 bases and 4 bases, there was a span of 8 bases. The CDR3 is made up of 13 amino acids. CDR1 and CDR2 (germline): SGHNT, YENEEA. The receptor was isolated from a man between 18 and 35 years old in good health. Some clones in this sample may be carry-over from other donors' samples. The chain is built from TRBV11-3 and TRBJ1-1; no firm D call. Sequencing input: naive CD4+ T cells from PBMCs. Subset described: CD45RA+ positively selected. The CDR3 DNA is TGTGCCAGCAGCTTAATCCGTAGCACTGAAGCTTTCTTT. Protein product: CASSLIRSTEAFF.